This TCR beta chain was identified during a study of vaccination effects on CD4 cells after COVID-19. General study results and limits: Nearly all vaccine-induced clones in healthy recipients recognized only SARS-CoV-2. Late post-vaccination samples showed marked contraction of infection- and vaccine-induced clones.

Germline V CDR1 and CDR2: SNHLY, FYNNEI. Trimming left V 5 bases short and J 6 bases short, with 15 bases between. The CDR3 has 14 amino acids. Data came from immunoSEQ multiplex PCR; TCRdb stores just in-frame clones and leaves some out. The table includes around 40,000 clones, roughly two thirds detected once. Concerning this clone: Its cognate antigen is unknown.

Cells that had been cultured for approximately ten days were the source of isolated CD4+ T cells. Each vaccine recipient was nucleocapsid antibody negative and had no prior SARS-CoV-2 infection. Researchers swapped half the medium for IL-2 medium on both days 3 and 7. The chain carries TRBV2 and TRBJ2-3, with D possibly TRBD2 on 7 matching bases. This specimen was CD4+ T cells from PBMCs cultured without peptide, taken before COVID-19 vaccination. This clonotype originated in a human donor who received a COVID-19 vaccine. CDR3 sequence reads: CASSFQGRADTQYF. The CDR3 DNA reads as TGTGCCAGCAGTTTCCAGGGGAGGGCCGATACGCAGTATTTT.